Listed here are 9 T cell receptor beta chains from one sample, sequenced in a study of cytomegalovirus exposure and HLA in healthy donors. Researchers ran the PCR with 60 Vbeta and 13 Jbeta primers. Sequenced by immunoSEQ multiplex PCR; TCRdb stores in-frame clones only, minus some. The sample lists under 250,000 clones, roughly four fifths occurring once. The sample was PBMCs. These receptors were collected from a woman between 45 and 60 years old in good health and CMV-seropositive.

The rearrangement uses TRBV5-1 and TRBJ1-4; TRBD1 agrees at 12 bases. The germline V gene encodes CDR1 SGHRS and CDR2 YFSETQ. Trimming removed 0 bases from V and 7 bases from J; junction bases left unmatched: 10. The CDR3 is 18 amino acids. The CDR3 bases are TGCGCCAGCAGCTTGGGGGACAGGGGGCGCGTGGTAGGTGAAAAACTGTTTTTT. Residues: CASSLGDRGRVVGEKLFF.

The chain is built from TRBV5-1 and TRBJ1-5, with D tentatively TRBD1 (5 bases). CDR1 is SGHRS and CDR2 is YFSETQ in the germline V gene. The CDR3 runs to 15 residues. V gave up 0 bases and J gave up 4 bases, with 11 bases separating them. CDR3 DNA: TGCGCCAGCAGCTTGGCGCCCGGGGGTAATCAGCCCCAGCATTTT. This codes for CASSLAPGGNQPQHF.

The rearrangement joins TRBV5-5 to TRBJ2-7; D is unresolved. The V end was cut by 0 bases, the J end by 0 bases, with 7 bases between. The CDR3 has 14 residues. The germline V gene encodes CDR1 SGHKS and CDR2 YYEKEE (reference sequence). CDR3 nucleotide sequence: TGTGCCAGCAGCTTGGAGTACAACTCCTACGAGCAGTACTTC. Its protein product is CASSLEYNSYEQYF.

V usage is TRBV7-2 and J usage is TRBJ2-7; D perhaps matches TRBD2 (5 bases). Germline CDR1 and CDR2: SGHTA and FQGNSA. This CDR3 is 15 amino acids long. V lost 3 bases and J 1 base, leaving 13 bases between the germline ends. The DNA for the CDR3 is TGTGCCAGCAGCTTCGTCTCGGGCGGGTCCTACGAGCAGTACTTC. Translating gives CASSFVSGGSYEQYF.

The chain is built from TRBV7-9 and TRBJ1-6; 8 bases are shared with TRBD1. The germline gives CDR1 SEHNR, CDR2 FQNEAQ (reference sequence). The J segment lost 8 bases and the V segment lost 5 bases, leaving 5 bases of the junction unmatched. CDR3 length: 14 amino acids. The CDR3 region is CASSRQGADSPLHF. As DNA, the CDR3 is TGTGCCAGCAGCCGTCAGGGGGCAGATTCACCCCTCCACTTT.

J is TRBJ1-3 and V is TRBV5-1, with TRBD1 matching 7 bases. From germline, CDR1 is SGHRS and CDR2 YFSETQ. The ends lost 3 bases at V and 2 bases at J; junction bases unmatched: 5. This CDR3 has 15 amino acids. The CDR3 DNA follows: TGCGCCAGCAGCTACACGACAGGGACTGGAAACACCATATATTTT. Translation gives CASSYTTGTGNTIYF.

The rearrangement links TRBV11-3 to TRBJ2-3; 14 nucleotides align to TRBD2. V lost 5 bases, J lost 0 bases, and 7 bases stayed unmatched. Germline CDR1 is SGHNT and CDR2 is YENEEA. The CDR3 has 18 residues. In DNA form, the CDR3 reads TGTGCCAGCAGCACGGGACTAGCGGGGGCCGCTAGCACAGATACGCAGTATTTT. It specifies CASSTGLAGAASTDTQYF.

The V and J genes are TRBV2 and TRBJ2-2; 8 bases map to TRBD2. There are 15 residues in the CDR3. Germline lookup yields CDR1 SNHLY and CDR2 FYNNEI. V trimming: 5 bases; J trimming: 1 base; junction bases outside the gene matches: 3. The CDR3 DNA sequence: TGTGCCAGCAGTAGGCTAGCGGGGAACACCGGGGAGCTGTTTTTT. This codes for CASSRLAGNTGELFF.

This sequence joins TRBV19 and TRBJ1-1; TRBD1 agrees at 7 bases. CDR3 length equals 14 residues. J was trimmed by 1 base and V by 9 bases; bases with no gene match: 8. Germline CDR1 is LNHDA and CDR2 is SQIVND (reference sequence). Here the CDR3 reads CARGDSRGNTEAFF. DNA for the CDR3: TGTGCCAGAGGGGACAGCCGAGGGAACACTGAAGCTTTCTTT.